This TCR beta chain was recorded in a study of beta chain features in type 1 diabetes. As for the study in general: Examined across all samples were approximately 99 million sorted cells. Study-level points and caveats: HLA effects on TCRB rearrangement stayed unresolved here. Across patients, naive, central memory and Treg TCRB repertoires exhibited apparently greater similarity than was observed across healthy donors.

This CDR3 is 12 amino acids long. V lost 4 bases, J lost 6 bases, and 11 bases lay in between. CDR1 SGHRS and CDR2 YFSETQ come from the germline V gene. What was sequenced were expressed TCRB transcripts, since all of the isolated RNA had been reverse transcribed. Profiling relied on immunoSEQ multiplex PCR, and the TCRdb table lists in-frame clones only, not all of them. The sample yields about 320,000 clones, 12% to 15% seen once. This clone has a handful of counts. Its antigen is still unknown. The chain joins TRBV5-1 to TRBJ2-7; D perhaps matches TRBD1 (6 bases). Sequencing used central memory CD4+ T cells from blood. The TCR comes from a man aged 30 to 39 in good health. DNA for the CDR3: TGCGCCAGCAGCCTACAGGGATTCGAGCAGTACTTC. Translation gives CASSLQGFEQYF.